This T cell receptor (beta chain) derives from a study of blood T cell repertoires in COVID-19. The authors' processing: Reference gene primers were amplified, and this amplification served to estimate nucleated cell counts. Assay: immunoSEQ multiplex PCR; the TCRdb copy retains only in-frame clones and omits some. V and J calls plus clone size are reproduced from that table; the DNA served to infer D and trimming. Found here are about 160,000 clones, 90% of them singletons; the top ten hold over 15%. The receptor was derived from a man aged 60-69 years with active or convalescent COVID-19. The sequenced material came from peripheral blood.

In DNA, the CDR3 is TGTGCCAGCTGGGCTAGCGGGGGGTTCACAGATACGCAGTATTTT. This codes for CASWASGGFTDTQYF. The chain joins TRBV6-5 to TRBJ2-3, with TRBD2 matching over 11 bases. V lost 8 bases and J lost 2; bases outside the gene matches: 6. The germline V gene encodes CDR1 MNHEY and CDR2 SVGAGI. The CDR3 covers 15 residues.